Given below is one T cell receptor (beta chain) in context. Its target is not known. The CDR3 has 15 residues. Germline V gives CDR1 SGHVS, CDR2 FNYEAQ. With 7 bases clipped from V and 7 bases from J, the junction kept 11 bases outside the gene matches. The data were taken from a study of T cell repertoires in cytomegalovirus infection. TCRdb reprocessed the reads via MiXCR and lists one record per CDR3 protein. The profile covers 380,000 or so distinct CDR3 sequences, with roughly a third appearing a single time and about 13% taken by the ten largest. The source material was cultured PBMCs, sampled from culture after CMV antigen stimulation. This clonotype was obtained from a human donor in good health (CMV status not recorded). Some clones in this sample may be carry-over from other donors' samples. The chain carries TRBV7-6 and TRBJ2-2; 8 bases agree with TRBD2. CDR3 loop: CASTRGVAGYGELFF. DNA of the CDR3: TGTGCCAGCACCCGGGGGGTAGCGGGATACGGGGAGCTGTTTTTT.